What follows describes a single T cell receptor beta chain. What it binds is not known. Repertoires were generated with immunoSEQ multiplex PCR, while TCRdb's copy carries only in-frame clones and drops some. The sample carries over 150,000 clones, approximately 94% recorded once. The data were obtained in a study of OX40 agonist ivuxolimab in advanced cancers. Study at large: The diagnoses of dose-escalation patients were hepatocellular carcinoma, melanoma, renal cell or head and neck cancer. Partial response was recorded in three patients: one hepatocellular carcinoma and two cutaneous melanoma cases. General study points: Part of the nonresponder group also had normalized T-cell clonal expansion that was low.

Peripheral blood came from all dose cohorts at three timepoints. V lost 2 bases and J lost 11, with 18 bases in between. CDR1 is SEHNR, CDR2 FQNEAQ, per germline (reference sequence). The CDR3 spans 15 residues. The sequences come from CD4+ or CD8+ T cells sorted from blood, collected in a trial of the OX40 agonist ivuxolimab. The clonotype originates from an adult with an advanced solid tumor such as melanoma, head and neck, liver or kidney cancer. This chain joins TRBV7-9 and TRBJ1-4; D might be TRBD1 (5 bases). CDR3 loop: CASSLLGEAGKKLFF. The CDR3 nucleotides are TGTGCCAGCAGCTTATTGGGGGAAGCGGGGAAGAAACTGTTTTTT.